This TCR beta chain was recovered during a study of blood T cell repertoires in COVID-19. Study details: The United States, Italy and Spain supplied acute and convalescent COVID-19 samples. The analysed material was cDNA or gDNA that came from T cells, B-cell-depleted T cells, or PBMCs.

J gave up 4 bases and V 1 base, and 5 bases lay outside the gene matches. CDR3 length: 15 amino acids. CDR1 is KGHSH, CDR2 LQKENI, per germline. Turning to this clone: The same CDR3 is also encoded by other DNA sequences in this sample.

Original methodology: The authors estimated nucleated cell counts from reference gene primer amplification. Clones were read by immunoSEQ multiplex PCR, and TCRdb kept only the in-frame ones, dropping some. The DNA gave D and trimming, while V, J and clone size come from that table. Of 200,000 or so clones listed, about nine tenths are singletons. This sequence was found in a woman between 70 and 85 years old with acute or convalescent COVID-19. The specimen was peripheral blood. The chain is built from TRBV18 and TRBJ1-1; 8 bases line up with TRBD1. The CDR3 region has the DNA TGTGCCAGCTCACCACTTGGACAGGGCAGCACTGAAGCTTTCTTT. It translates to CASSPLGQGSTEAFF. The full variable domain, completed using reference TRBV18 and TRBJ1-1, is NAGVMQNPRHLVRRRGQEARLRCSPMKGHSHVYWYRQLPEEGLKFMVYLQKENIIDESGMPKERFSAEFPKEGPSILRIQQVVRGDSAAYFCASSPLGQGSTEAFFGQGTRLTVV.